This T cell receptor (beta chain) was documented in a study of spatial heterogeneity in lung cancer. Study summary: In tumor regions, TCR transcript counts tracked strongly with a T cell module score from matched bulk RNA-seq.

Study-wide results and caveats: Sequencing reached an estimated coverage of tumor T cells that was only about 6.6% for alpha chains and more than 11% for beta chains. Mutation tallies in tumors tracked expanded intratumoral alpha and beta TCR counts.

Indicated time point: sample taken at primary tumor resection. Samples were obtained from 65 to 80 donors, all untreated early-stage non-small cell lung cancer patients. Material for sequencing was whole RNA from tumor, nontumor lung or frozen PBMC, left unsorted. CDR1 and CDR2 from the germline V gene are DFQATT and SNEGSKA (reference sequence). CDR3 length equals 14 residues. V lost 3 bases, J lost 2 bases, and 14 bases lay in between. Each CDR3 protein gets one entry after TCRdb re-called the 5' RACE reads with MiXCR. The data show about 7,200 distinct CDR3 sequences, with around 11% seen just once and about 10% held by the top ten. Concerning this clonotype: Its specificity is not known.

This chain joins TRBV20-1 and TRBJ2-7; D might be TRBD1 or TRBD2, each matching 5 bases. The clonotype was recovered from a female donor with early-stage non-small cell lung cancer. The sample here was lung tumor tissue, taken at surgery. The CDR3 reads CSASKASRAYEQYF. CDR3 DNA: TGCAGTGCTAGTAAGGCTAGCAGGGCCTACGAGCAGTACTTC.